This entry lists 20 T cell receptor beta chains sequenced from one sample in a study of blood T cell repertoires in COVID-19 (dated by TCRdb to the early 2020s). Library creation used the immunoSEQ multiplex PCR assay. This is the immuneACCESS table as TCRdb keeps it, with only in-frame sequences that have V and J called. A part of the clones is gone; compared with another copy, unresolved V genes explain less than half, and the rest is unexplained. For this sample there are 99,000 or so clones; around 90% appear just once. The biggest ten clones account for 5% to 6.5% of the sample. Sequencing used peripheral blood. The receptors come from a human donor in a cohort sampled during active COVID-19.

J is TRBJ2-1 and V is TRBV2; D possibly corresponds to TRBD2 (5 bases). The V and J ends lost 4 bases and 4 bases respectively, with 11 bases between them. There are 14 residues in the CDR3. Germline loops: CDR1 SNHLY, CDR2 FYNNEI. The CDR3 coding sequence is TGTGCCAGCAGTGGCCGGGATTTTTACAATGAGCAGTTCTTC. Amino acids: CASSGRDFYNEQFF.

The chain has TRBV7-6 and TRBJ2-7; weak D call: TRBD1 (5 bases). Trimming removed 1 base from V and 5 bases from J, with 12 bases in between. CDR1 and CDR2 from the germline V gene are SGHVS and FNYEAQ. The CDR3 extends over 14 amino acids. The CDR3 loop reads CASSLELKGHEQYF. The CDR3, as DNA: TGTGCCAGCAGCTTAGAGTTAAAGGGGCACGAGCAGTACTTC.

This clone has more than one count but fewer than ten. The rearrangement uses TRBV6-6 and TRBJ2-7, with 9 bases matching TRBD1. This CDR3 is built from 16 residues. Germline lookup yields CDR1 MNHNY and CDR2 SVGAGI (reference sequence). The ends lost 2 bases at V and 10 bases at J; junction bases unmatched: 15. CDR3 nucleotides: TGTGCCAGCAGTTACCCCGGCATCGACAGGGGGACCCTCCAGTACTTC. Translation: CASSYPGIDRGTLQYF.

The chain carries TRBV9 and TRBJ2-3; 12 bases agree with TRBD1. The CDR3 is 17 amino acids. The germline V gene encodes CDR1 SGDLS and CDR2 YYNGEE. V shed 0 bases and J 2 bases; nucleotides not matched to a gene: 4. CDR3 sequence: CASSVDGDRGHTDTQYF. As DNA, the CDR3 is TGTGCCAGCAGCGTAGACGGGGACAGGGGGCACACAGATACGCAGTATTTT.

V and J are TRBV21-1 and TRBJ1-1; TRBD1 is the table's D call and was not checked against the DNA. TRBV21-1 has pseudogene status. The CDR3 has 13 residues. The CDR3 nucleotides are TGTGCCAGCAGCAAGAGGGGGTTGACTGAAGCTTTCTTT. It encodes CASSKRGLTEAFF.

This clone turned up a few times. The gene calls are TRBV5-6 and TRBJ1-1; D gene uncertain. V was cut by 1 base and J by 4 bases, with 17 bases left in between. The CDR3 sequence is 16 residues long. Germline-derived CDR1 and CDR2 are SGHDT and YYEEEE. CDR3 DNA sequence: TGTGCCAGCAGCTTGACCCCAGGTCAGCTGGGCACTGAAGCTTTCTTT. Protein product: CASSLTPGQLGTEAFF.

This rearrangement joins TRBV7-3 to TRBJ2-1; tentative D call: TRBD2 (6 bases). There are 13 residues in the CDR3. The V gene's germline CDR1 is SGHTA and CDR2 FQGTGA. V was trimmed by 5 bases and J by 7 bases, leaving 12 bases between them. CDR3 sequence: CASSPGGRNEQFF. CDR3 nucleotide sequence: TGTGCCAGCAGCCCCGGGGGTCGGAATGAGCAGTTCTTC.

V is TRBV9 and J is TRBJ2-7; D may be TRBD2 (5 bases). In germline, CDR1 is SGDLS, CDR2 YYNGEE. This CDR3 is 13 amino acids long. Trimming shortened V by 3 bases and J by 5 bases, and 12 bases separated the two germline ends. The DNA for the CDR3 is TGTGCCAGCAGCGCTGGAGGCGACGACGAGCAGTACTTC. The encoded protein is CASSAGGDDEQYF.

CDR3 protein: CASSFGAGGTTDTQYF. The CDR3 DNA reads TGTGCCAGCAGCTTCGGAGCGGGGGGGACCACAGATACGCAGTATTTT. This chain links TRBV7-9 with TRBJ2-3, with 10 bases aligning to TRBD2. J was trimmed by 2 bases and V by 3 bases; bases with no gene match: 5. Looked up from germline, CDR1 is SEHNR and CDR2 is FQNEAQ (reference sequence). CDR3 size: 16 residues.

V gene TRBV7-9 combines with J gene TRBJ1-1; unclear D gene. This CDR3 has 15 amino acids. V lost 2 bases and J 1 base, leaving 11 bases between the germline ends. CDR1 and CDR2 (germline): SEHNR, FQNEAQ (reference sequence). The CDR3 DNA reads TGTGCCAGCAGCTTACCGGGAACCCCGAACACTGAAGCTTTCTTT. This sequence encodes CASSLPGTPNTEAFF. Full variable domain (remainder filled in from reference TRBV7-9 and TRBJ1-1): DTGVSQNPRHKITKRGQNVTFRCDPISEHNRLYWYRQTLGQGPEFLTYFQNEAQLEKSRLLSDRFSAERPKGSFSTLEIQRTEQGDSAMYLCASSLPGTPNTEAFFGQGTRLTVV.

This chain joins TRBV30 and TRBJ1-6; D is perhaps TRBD1 (5 bases). Trimming shortened V by 4 bases and J by 2 bases, and 9 bases separated the two germline ends. Germline-derived CDR1 and CDR2 are GTSNPN and SVGIG (reference sequence). CDR3 length: 14 residues. CDR3 bases: TGTGCCTGGACCAGGGCTACCTATAATTCACCCCTCCACTTT. Translating it yields CAWTRATYNSPLHF.

The chain joins TRBV5-5 to TRBJ2-7; no clear D gene. Trimming removed 0 bases at V and 2 bases at J, with 9 bases between. CDR3 length: 14 residues. The V gene's germline CDR1 is SGHKS and CDR2 YYEKEE (reference sequence). The CDR3 DNA follows: TGTGCCAGCAGCTTGGACACCGTCCCCTACGAGCAGTACTTC. This sequence encodes CASSLDTVPYEQYF.

This clone was picked up one time. The J gene is TRBJ2-1, the V gene TRBV5-1; TRBD2 aligns across 10 bases. The V gene end was trimmed by 3 bases and the J gene end by 8 bases; junction bases not matched to a gene: 5. The CDR3 totals 14 residues. From germline, CDR1 is SGHRS and CDR2 YFSETQ. CDR3 bases: TGCGCCAGCAGCTCTAGCGGGAGTAAAGATGAGCAGTTCTTC. Translation: CASSSSGSKDEQFF.

The table lists this clone with a count of one. The CDR3: CASSSRGRDYGYTF. The CDR3 DNA sequence: TGTGCCAGCAGCTCCAGGGGGCGGGATTATGGCTACACCTTC. This chain connects TRBV11-2 to TRBJ1-2, with TRBD1 matching over 8 bases. CDR1 SGHAT and CDR2 FQNNGV come from the germline V gene. The CDR3 has 14 amino acids. J was trimmed by 5 bases and V by 4 bases; bases with no gene match: 6.

The rearrangement links TRBV9 to TRBJ2-1; TRBD2 aligns across 9 bases. This CDR3 comprises 17 residues. The germline V gene has CDR1 SGDLS and CDR2 YYNGEE. The V and J ends lost 0 bases and 7 bases, in that order; junction bases with no gene match: 11. The CDR3 spells CASSVVGGRATYNEQFF. The CDR3 bases are TGTGCCAGCAGCGTAGTTGGCGGGAGGGCCACGTATAATGAGCAGTTCTTC.

This clone occurred a few times. This rearrangement joins TRBV2 to TRBJ2-5, with 8 positions matching TRBD2. Trimming took 6 bases from V and 4 from J; bases not matched to a gene: 13. The CDR3 length is 16 residues. The germline gives CDR1 SNHLY, CDR2 FYNNEI. CDR3 region: CASSVTSGEGRETQYF. The CDR3 region has the DNA TGTGCCAGCAGCGTAACTAGCGGAGAAGGGCGAGAGACCCAGTACTTC.

The V gene is TRBV2, the J gene TRBJ1-1; 8 nucleotides line up with TRBD1. The CDR3 contains 13 residues. Germline CDR1 reads SNHLY; CDR2 reads FYNNEI. The V segment lost 11 bases and the J segment 5 bases; nucleotides outside the gene matches: 10. Here the CDR3 DNA reads TGTGCCGGACAACAGGGGGTGCGGACTGAAGCTTTCTTT. This sequence encodes CAGQQGVRTEAFF.

The CDR3 here is CASSDGSVLYEQYF. DNA for the CDR3: TGTGCCAGTAGTGACGGGAGCGTGCTTTACGAGCAGTACTTC. V is TRBV19 and J is TRBJ2-7, with a weak D call TRBD2 (6 bases). Trimming removed 5 bases from V and 4 bases from J, with 15 bases in between. Germline V gives CDR1 LNHDA, CDR2 SQIVND (reference sequence). CDR3 length: 14 residues. Combining the CDR3 with reference TRBV19 and TRBJ2-7 gives the whole variable domain DGGITQSPKYLFRKEGQNVTLSCEQNLNHDAMYWYRQDPGQGLRLIYYSQIVNDFQKGDIAEGYSVSREKKESFPLTVTSAQKNPTAFYLCASSDGSVLYEQYFGPGTRLTVT.

V is TRBV7-8 and J is TRBJ1-2, with TRBD1 matching 10 bases. Germline V gene sequence: CDR1 SGHVS, CDR2 FQNEAQ. CDR3 length equals 17 residues. The trim removed 0 bases at V and 3 bases at J, leaving 7 bases unmatched. The CDR3, as DNA: TGTGCCAGCAGCTTAGCGCTAAAGGGGACAGGGGACTATGGCTACACCTTC. Encoded protein: CASSLALKGTGDYGYTF.

V and J are TRBV28 and TRBJ1-5; 8 nucleotides match TRBD1. The germline V gene has CDR1 MDHEN and CDR2 SYDVKM. CDR3 size: 15 residues. V gave up 2 bases and J gave up 4 bases; unmatched junction bases: 4. DNA for the CDR3: TGTGCCAGCAGTTTACCGGGGACAGGTAATCAGCCCCAGCATTTT. This encodes CASSLPGTGNQPQHF.